The 6 T cell receptor beta chains in this list originate from one sample, sequenced in a study of blood T cell repertoires in COVID-19. Profiling relied on immunoSEQ multiplex PCR, and the TCRdb table lists in-frame clones only, not all of them. The table lists 90,000 to 120,000 clones, over 65% of them singletons. Sample: peripheral blood. All receptors come from a woman between 35 and 50 years old with acute or convalescent COVID-19.

J is TRBJ1-2 and V is TRBV6-1; D is unresolved. Germline-derived CDR1 and CDR2 are MNHNS and SASEGT. The CDR3 is made up of 16 amino acids. V was pared by 3 bases and J by 4 bases, with 18 bases between. The CDR3 loop reads CASSEDSRNGFYGYTF. In DNA form, the CDR3 reads TGTGCCAGCAGTGAGGATTCTAGGAACGGCTTCTATGGCTACACCTTC.

This clone was observed at least ten times. The rearrangement links TRBV5-1 to TRBJ1-6; a possible D gene is TRBD1 (6 bases). The CDR3 covers 14 residues. The ends were cut back, 4 bases at V and 6 bases at J, with 11 bases in the middle. Germline CDR1 is SGHRS and CDR2 is YFSETQ. The CDR3 loop reads CASSIWTANSPLHF. The DNA for the CDR3 is TGCGCCAGCAGCATTTGGACAGCTAATTCACCCCTCCACTTT.

The V gene is TRBV5-8, the J gene TRBJ1-2, with a tentative D call TRBD1 (6 bases). Germline V gene sequence: CDR1 SGHTS, CDR2 YDEGEE. This CDR3 spans 15 amino acids. V was cut by 4 bases and J by 2 bases, with 15 bases left in between. The CDR3 spells CASSAGAGTNYGYTF. Written as DNA, the CDR3 is TGTGCCAGCAGCGCAGGGGCAGGTACCAACTATGGCTACACCTTC.

This rearrangement joins TRBV19 to TRBJ2-7; 8 nucleotides line up with TRBD1. The germline gives CDR1 LNHDA, CDR2 SQIVND (reference sequence). The CDR3 extends over 14 amino acids. V lost 9 bases, J lost 0 bases, and 7 bases stayed unmatched. The CDR3 DNA is TGTGCCAGCTCGGGACAGGTGTCCTCCTACGAGCAGTACTTC. As protein: CASSGQVSSYEQYF.

J is TRBJ1-1 and V is TRBV7-3, with D possibly TRBD1 on 5 matching bases. The CDR3 has 15 amino acids. Trimming stripped 0 bases from V and 1 base from J, with 9 bases between. Germline V CDR1 and CDR2: SGHTA, FQGTGA. The CDR3: CASSLTKQGNTEAFF. The DNA of the CDR3 is TGTGCCAGCAGCTTAACGAAGCAGGGGAACACTGAAGCTTTCTTT. Full variable domain (outside the CDR3, taken from reference TRBV7-3 and TRBJ1-1): GAGVSQTPSNKVTEKGKYVELRCDPISGHTALYWYRQSLGQGPEFLIYFQGTGAADDSGLPNDRFFAVRPEGSVSTLKIQRTERGDSAVYLCASSLTKQGNTEAFFGQGTRLTVV.

The sample holds one count of this clone. The chain's CDR3 is CASSIQAGELFF. CDR3 nucleotide sequence: TGTGCCAGTAGTATCCAGGCCGGGGAGCTGTTTTTT. The chain recombines TRBV19 with TRBJ2-2; D remains unclear. CDR3 length: 12 amino acids. Trimming cost V 3 bases and J 6 bases, with 5 bases left between them. Germline CDR1 reads LNHDA; CDR2 reads SQIVND (reference sequence).